Each of the 25 T cell receptor beta chains below was sequenced from the same sample in a study of blood T cell repertoires in COVID-19. Method: immunoSEQ multiplex PCR; TCRdb's copy keeps in-frame clones and lacks some. The table lists about 59,000 clones, roughly 90% of them singletons, with roughly 15% in the top ten. Sequenced material: peripheral blood. The receptor set was obtained from an elderly man with acute or convalescent COVID-19.

The V and J genes are TRBV5-5 and TRBJ2-1; TRBD2 aligns across 13 bases. V trimming: 4 bases; J trimming: 4 bases; junction bases outside the gene matches: 11. CDR1 and CDR2 (germline): SGHKS, YYEKEE (reference sequence). The CDR3 sequence is 18 residues long. CDR3 region: CASSVGLAGAQLYNEQFF. In DNA form, the CDR3 reads TGTGCCAGCAGCGTCGGACTAGCGGGGGCCCAGTTATACAATGAGCAGTTCTTC.

V usage is TRBV2 and J usage is TRBJ2-7, with D perhaps TRBD2 (5 bases). CDR1 and CDR2 from the germline V gene are SNHLY and FYNNEI. The ends were cut back, 7 bases at V and 4 bases at J, with 14 bases in the middle. The CDR3 sequence is 13 residues long. CDR3 sequence: CASKQGREYEQYF. The CDR3 DNA is TGTGCCAGCAAGCAAGGTAGGGAGTACGAGCAGTACTTC.

The V gene is TRBV9, the J gene TRBJ2-1; TRBD2 matches at 7 bases. The ends lost 0 bases at V and 2 bases at J; junction bases unmatched: 2. The CDR3 has 15 amino acids. Germline values: CDR1 SGDLS, CDR2 YYNGEE. DNA of the CDR3: TGTGCCAGCAGCGTAGCGGGGACTACCTACAATGAGCAGTTCTTC. Its translation: CASSVAGTTYNEQFF.

The gene calls are TRBV6-5 and TRBJ2-1; 7 bases agree with TRBD2. This CDR3 contains 15 residues. The junction had 4 bases not matched to a gene; V was cut back by 3 bases and J by 2 bases. CDR1 and CDR2 (germline): MNHEY, SVGAGI. The CDR3 sequence: CASSYSGLTYNEQFF. The CDR3 DNA reads TGTGCCAGCAGTTATAGCGGGTTAACCTACAATGAGCAGTTCTTC.

This chain joins TRBV9 and TRBJ1-6; 7 bases match TRBD1. The germline CDR1 and CDR2 sequences are SGDLS and YYNGEE. The CDR3 spans 15 residues. The V gene end was trimmed by 4 bases and the J gene end by 7 bases; junction bases not matched to a gene: 8. In DNA form, the CDR3 reads TGTGCCAGCAGCCTGGGGACAGAACAGAATTCACCCCTCCACTTT. Its translation: CASSLGTEQNSPLHF.

This clone appeared a single time. The rearrangement joins TRBV19 to TRBJ2-1; possible D gene TRBD2, 6 bases. Trimming took 1 base from V and 7 from J, leaving 11 bases between them. The CDR3 is 14 residues long. The germline gives CDR1 LNHDA, CDR2 SQIVND (reference sequence). The CDR3 coding sequence is TGTGCCAGTAGTATAGGGGGGGATCGGAATGAGCAGTTCTTC. Its protein is CASSIGGDRNEQFF. The whole variable domain, filled in from reference TRBV19 and TRBJ2-1, reads DGGITQSPKYLFRKEGQNVTLSCEQNLNHDAMYWYRQDPGQGLRLIYYSQIVNDFQKGDIAEGYSVSREKKESFPLTVTSAQKNPTAFYLCASSIGGDRNEQFFGPGTRLTVL.

This clone has only a few counts. The genes are TRBV5-1 and TRBJ2-7, with D unresolved. Germline V gives CDR1 SGHRS, CDR2 YFSETQ. The CDR3 has 13 residues. V lost 2 bases and J lost 2, with 8 bases in between. The CDR3 nucleotides read TGCGCCAGCAGCTTAAACGCAGCCTACGAGCAGTACTTC. It yields the protein CASSLNAAYEQYF.

The CDR3 region has the DNA TGTGCCAGCTCACCACCTGCAGGGGCCGAGCAGTACTTC. Amino acid sequence: CASSPPAGAEQYF. V and J are TRBV18 and TRBJ2-7, with a weak D call TRBD1 (6 bases). Germline loops: CDR1 KGHSH, CDR2 LQKENI. Trimming cost V 0 bases and J 6 bases, with 9 bases left between them. The CDR3 totals 13 residues.

This sequence joins TRBV10-3 and TRBJ1-2; 7 bases are shared with TRBD1. The CDR3 has 14 residues. Germline CDR1 is ENHRY and CDR2 is SYGVKD. The ends lost 11 bases at V and 3 bases at J; junction bases unmatched: 12. The CDR3 protein is CAADPRQGDYGYTF. The CDR3 DNA reads as TGTGCCGCAGACCCCCGACAGGGCGACTATGGCTACACCTTC.

The V and J genes are TRBV3-1 (or the pseudogene TRBV3-2) and TRBJ1-1; no clear D gene. The CDR3 contains 14 residues. V was shortened by 3 bases and J by 1 base, with 9 bases between the two germline ends. Looked up from germline, CDR1 is LGHDT and CDR2 is YNNKEL (reference sequence). The CDR3 spells CASSHGGRNTEAFF. CDR3 DNA: TGTGCCAGCAGCCACGGAGGGAGGAACACTGAAGCTTTCTTT.

This chain links TRBV7-9 with TRBJ2-3; maybe TRBD2 (6 bases). Germline loops: CDR1 SEHNR, CDR2 FQNEAQ (reference sequence). The CDR3 extends over 18 amino acids. V was trimmed by 5 bases and J by 3 bases, leaving 24 bases between them. CDR3 DNA: TGTGCCAGCAGCCCCCCCTGGATGAAAACTAGCTTTACAGATACGCAGTATTTT. This gives the protein CASSPPWMKTSFTDTQYF.

Only one count was recorded for this clone. This rearrangement joins TRBV3-1 (or the pseudogene TRBV3-2) to TRBJ1-2, with 11 bases matching TRBD1. CDR1 LGHDT and CDR2 YNNKEL come from the germline V gene (reference sequence). Trimming at V came to 4 bases and at J to 6 bases, leaving 7 bases not matched to a gene. The CDR3 sequence is 15 residues long. In nucleotides, the CDR3 is TGTGCCAGCAGCCGGACGGACAGGGGGCGCGATGGCTACACCTTC. Amino acid sequence: CASSRTDRGRDGYTF.

The V call is TRBV7-2, the J call TRBJ2-3, with D perhaps TRBD2 (6 bases). V was shortened by 3 bases and J by 0 bases, with 10 bases between the two germline ends. Germline CDR1 is SGHTA and CDR2 is FQGNSA. This CDR3 spans 15 amino acids. This CDR3 is CASSFWGESTDTQYF. Written as DNA, the CDR3 is TGTGCCAGCAGCTTCTGGGGGGAAAGCACAGATACGCAGTATTTT. The variable domain in full, with the rest retrieved from reference TRBV7-2 and TRBJ2-3, is GAGVSQSPSNKVTEKGKDVELRCDPISGHTALYWYRQSLGQGLEFLIYFQGNSAPDKSGLPSDRFSAERTGGSVSTLTIQRTQQEDSAVYLCASSFWGESTDTQYFGPGTRLTVL.

The chain is built from TRBV28 and TRBJ2-3, with TRBD1 matching 7 bases. The CDR3 has 15 amino acids. From germline, CDR1 is MDHEN and CDR2 SYDVKM. V was pared by 5 bases and J by 6 bases, with 11 bases of the junction left unmatched. CDR3 loop: CASSTPGTELDTQYF. The DNA of the CDR3 is TGTGCCAGCAGTACCCCCGGGACAGAGTTGGATACGCAGTATTTT.

This clone was seen a handful of times. The rearrangement joins TRBV5-1 to TRBJ2-7; 11 bases match TRBD2. Trimming took 5 bases from V and 7 from J; bases not matched to a gene: 14. Germline CDR1 SGHRS, CDR2 YFSETQ. The CDR3 sequence is 16 residues long. The DNA of the CDR3 is TGCGCCAGCAGTCCTAGCGGGGGGCCTAGAAGACCGGAGCAGTACTTC. Its translation is CASSPSGGPRRPEQYF.

This chain connects TRBV19 to TRBJ1-4, with TRBD1 matching over 10 bases. The trim removed 8 bases at V and 0 bases at J, leaving 9 bases unmatched. Per the germline V gene, CDR1 is LNHDA and CDR2 is SQIVND (reference sequence). The CDR3 runs 17 residues. CDR3: CASSPGQGFPTNEKLFF. Here the CDR3 DNA reads TGTGCCAGTTCACCGGGACAGGGGTTCCCAACTAATGAAAAACTGTTTTTT.

V usage is TRBV7-2 and J usage is TRBJ2-7; 9 bases align to TRBD2. The germline gives CDR1 SGHTA, CDR2 FQGNSA. This CDR3 has 15 residues. V dropped 4 bases and J dropped 0; count of bases not matched to a gene: 4. CDR3 in DNA: TGTGCCAGCAGCTCCGCGGGGGGGTACTCCTACGAGCAGTACTTC. The encoded protein is CASSSAGGYSYEQYF. The full variable domain, rest sourced from reference TRBV7-2 and TRBJ2-7, is GAGVSQSPSNKVTEKGKDVELRCDPISGHTALYWYRQSLGQGLEFLIYFQGNSAPDKSGLPSDRFSAERTGGSVSTLTIQRTQQEDSAVYLCASSSAGGYSYEQYFGPGTRLTVT.

The CDR3 sequence is CAWSVTGDTIYF. CDR3 sequence (DNA): TGTGCCTGGAGTGTAACAGGGGACACCATATATTTT. J is TRBJ1-3 and V is TRBV30; 7 bases match TRBD1. The V gene end was trimmed by 0 bases and the J gene end by 8 bases; junction bases not matched to a gene: 1. Germline CDR1 is GTSNPN and CDR2 is SVGIG (reference sequence). The CDR3 is 12 amino acids.

The chain carries TRBV30 and TRBJ2-2; a possible D gene is TRBD1 (5 bases). V lost 1 base, J lost 6 bases, and 15 bases lay in between. Germline values: CDR1 GTSNPN, CDR2 SVGIG (reference sequence). There are 15 residues in the CDR3. CDR3 residues: CAWSAAFVGAGELFF. The CDR3 DNA sequence: TGTGCCTGGAGTGCAGCTTTTGTAGGGGCCGGGGAGCTGTTTTTT.

The chain carries TRBV13 and TRBJ2-7, with TRBD1 matching over 10 bases. The CDR3 consists of 15 residues. CDR1 is PRHDT, CDR2 FYEKMQ, per germline (reference sequence). The junction had 5 bases not matched to a gene; V was cut back by 4 bases and J by 2 bases. The chain's CDR3 is CASSSGTGVAYEQYF. The CDR3 DNA reads as TGTGCCAGCAGCTCGGGGACAGGGGTTGCCTACGAGCAGTACTTC.

This CDR3 is CASSSLAGGLSNEQFF. CDR3 coding DNA: TGTGCCAGCAGTTCACTAGCGGGGGGGCTCTCCAATGAGCAGTTCTTC. The chain combines TRBV6-5 with TRBJ2-1; TRBD2 agrees at 13 bases. V was pared by 4 bases and J by 6 bases, with 6 bases of the junction left unmatched. This CDR3 contains 16 residues. CDR1 and CDR2 (germline): MNHEY, SVGAGI.

This clone is a singleton in its sample. The chain recombines TRBV5-1 with TRBJ2-3, with a tentative D call TRBD2 (5 bases). Germline V gene data show CDR1 as SGHRS and CDR2 as YFSETQ. V was trimmed by 5 bases and J by 6 bases, leaving 13 bases between them. The length of the CDR3 is 13 residues. The CDR3 sequence is CASSPASSDTQYF. Written as DNA, the CDR3 is TGCGCCAGCAGTCCCGCTAGCAGCGATACGCAGTATTTT.

The V call is TRBV6-5, the J call TRBJ2-3; tentatively, D is TRBD1 (6 bases). Germline V gives CDR1 MNHEY, CDR2 SVGAGI. Between the trimmed V and J ends, which lost 8 bases and 2 bases, there was a span of 17 bases. The CDR3 has 15 residues. The CDR3 nucleotides are TGTGCCAGCCGCCCAGGCAGGGGTATCACAGATACGCAGTATTTT. Translated: CASRPGRGITDTQYF.

The rearrangement uses TRBV11-3 and TRBJ1-1; TRBD1 aligns across 7 bases. CDR3 size: 14 residues. Per germline, CDR1 SGHNT and CDR2 YENEEA. Trimming cost V 5 bases and J 13 bases; bases outside gene matches: 16. DNA of the CDR3: TGTGCCAGCAGCATAAATACAGGGGACAATGAGGTTTTCTTT. Protein sequence: CASSINTGDNEVFF. Variable domain in full (rest from reference TRBV11-3 and TRBJ1-1): EAGVVQSPRYKIIEKKQPVAFWCNPISGHNTLYWYLQNLGQGPELLIRYENEEAVDDSQLPKDRFSAERLKGVDSTLKIQPAELGDSAVYLCASSINTGDNEVFFGQGTRLTVV.

The rearrangement joins TRBV18 to TRBJ1-1; TRBD1 is a possible D gene (5 bases). CDR3 length: 13 residues. With 4 bases removed from V and 1 base from J, the gap between germline ends came to 7 bases. The V gene's germline CDR1 is KGHSH and CDR2 LQKENI. The CDR3 region is CASSRQPNTEAFF. CDR3 nucleotides: TGTGCCAGCTCACGACAGCCGAACACTGAAGCTTTCTTT.